Below are 24 T cell receptor beta chains sequenced from a single sample in a study of blood T cell repertoires in COVID-19. The repertoire was sequenced with immunoSEQ multiplex PCR; TCRdb's copy has only in-frame clones and lacks some. The sample has fewer than 350,000 clones, 88% seen once. The sample comprised peripheral blood. The receptors shown here come from a man between 18 and 29 years old with active or convalescent COVID-19.

The gene calls are TRBV18 and TRBJ1-2, with TRBD1 matching over 7 bases. CDR1 and CDR2 from the germline V gene are KGHSH and LQKENI. Germline trimming cut 3 bases from V and 6 bases from J; bases unmatched to any gene: 7. CDR3 length: 14 residues. This CDR3 is CASSPTDRVDGYTF. The CDR3 DNA follows: TGTGCCAGCTCACCCACTGACAGGGTAGATGGCTACACCTTC.

This rearrangement joins TRBV12-5 to TRBJ1-2; possible D gene TRBD1, 5 bases. The CDR3 contains 14 residues. Trimming removed 1 base at V and 4 bases at J, with 10 bases between. Germline CDR1 LGHNT, CDR2 FRNRAP. This CDR3 reads CASGLETGIYGYTF. CDR3 in DNA: TGTGCTAGTGGTTTGGAAACAGGAATCTATGGCTACACCTTC.

Only one count was recorded for this clone. V usage is TRBV7-8 and J usage is TRBJ2-5, with 11 bases lining up with TRBD2. The CDR3 sequence is 15 residues long. The J segment lost 3 bases and the V segment lost 5 bases, leaving 5 bases of the junction unmatched. Germline values: CDR1 SGHVS, CDR2 FQNEAQ. The CDR3 protein is CASSQMTSGEETQYF. The CDR3 nucleotides read TGTGCCAGCAGCCAAATGACTAGCGGGGAAGAGACCCAGTACTTC.

This chain links TRBV5-1 with TRBJ2-7; 12 bases match TRBD1. CDR1 and CDR2 from the germline V gene are SGHRS and YFSETQ. V lost 4 bases and J lost 5; bases outside the gene matches: 4. The CDR3 covers 14 residues. The chain's CDR3 is CASSGGQGADEQYF. Written as DNA, the CDR3 is TGCGCCAGCAGCGGGGGACAGGGGGCGGACGAGCAGTACTTC.

Here the CDR3 reads CASSSTSGGYNEQFF. The CDR3 nucleotides read TGTGCCAGCAGCTCAACTAGCGGGGGTTACAATGAGCAGTTCTTC. This sequence joins TRBV9 and TRBJ2-1, with 11 bases identical to TRBD2. Looked up from germline, CDR1 is SGDLS and CDR2 is YYNGEE. J gave up 4 bases and V 4 bases, and 4 bases lay outside the gene matches. This CDR3 region has 15 residues.

The J gene is TRBJ1-1, the V gene TRBV18, with D possibly TRBD1 on 5 matching bases. The CDR3 is 16 amino acids. From germline, CDR1 is KGHSH and CDR2 LQKENI. Deletions cut 3 bases from V and 0 bases from J, with 14 bases between. In DNA, the CDR3 is TGTGCCAGCTCACCGGGATACGGGGGGATGAACACTGAAGCTTTCTTT. Translating gives CASSPGYGGMNTEAFF.

The gene calls are TRBV5-5 and TRBJ1-1; D may be TRBD1 (5 bases). The CDR3 loop spans 14 amino acids. V was trimmed by 1 base and J by 5 bases, leaving 12 bases between them. Germline V CDR1 and CDR2: SGHKS, YYEKEE (reference sequence). The CDR3 coding sequence is TGTGCCAGCAGCTTGCTTCCGGGGGGGACTGAAGCTTTCTTT. Its translation is CASSLLPGGTEAFF. The whole variable domain, filled in from reference TRBV5-5 and TRBJ1-1, reads DAGVTQSPTHLIKTRGQQVTLRCSPISGHKSVSWYQQVLGQGPQFIFQYYEKEERGRGNFPDRFSARQFPNYSSELNVNALLLGDSALYLCASSLLPGGTEAFFGQGTRLTVV.

The chain employs TRBV7-3 and TRBJ2-5, with TRBD2 matching 11 bases. Trimming took 2 bases from V and 5 from J; bases not matched to a gene: 13. CDR3 length equals 18 residues. Germline V gene sequence: CDR1 SGHTA, CDR2 FQGTGA. The chain's CDR3 is CASSLLGTSGSGGETQYF. The CDR3 region has the DNA TGTGCCAGCAGCTTATTGGGGACTAGCGGTTCCGGAGGGGAGACCCAGTACTTC.

The rearrangement links TRBV10-3 to TRBJ2-5, with a possible D match to TRBD1 (5 bases). The CDR3 consists of 15 residues. Germline CDR1 reads ENHRY; CDR2 reads SYGVKD. V gave up 2 bases and J gave up 9 bases, with 19 bases separating them. CDR3 nucleotide sequence: TGTGCCATCAGTGAGGGGGCAGGTGGCATGATCGCCCAGTACTTC. Its translation: CAISEGAGGMIAQYF.

This clone was seen only once. The chain links TRBV5-1 to TRBJ2-5; 9 bases fit TRBD1. The CDR3 totals 15 residues. CDR1 is SGHRS, CDR2 YFSETQ, per germline. V dropped 6 bases and J dropped 2; count of bases not matched to a gene: 8. In DNA form, the CDR3 reads TGCGCCAGCACCCGGACAGGGGCCAGACAAGAGACCCAGTACTTC. It translates to CASTRTGARQETQYF.

The chain combines TRBV11-2 with TRBJ2-5; TRBD2 is a possible D gene (6 bases). Germline V gene lookup returns CDR1 SGHAT and CDR2 FQNNGV. The CDR3 contains 16 residues. Trimming took off 5 bases at V and 3 bases at J, with 19 bases between the two ends. CDR3 amino acids: CASSAGFFGGEETQYF. The CDR3 nucleotides read TGTGCCAGCAGCGCGGGGTTCTTTGGGGGTGAAGAGACCCAGTACTTC.

The chain joins TRBV6-2 or TRBV6-3 to TRBJ1-1; D perhaps matches TRBD1 (5 bases). V lost 1 base, J lost 2 bases, and 14 bases lay in between. Germline CDR1 MNHEY, CDR2 SVGEGT. CDR3 size: 16 residues. The CDR3 DNA sequence: TGTGCCAGCAGTTACTTAGGGGTCCGCCCTAACACTGAAGCTTTCTTT. Protein: CASSYLGVRPNTEAFF.

V is TRBV6-5 and J is TRBJ2-3; D might be TRBD1 (7 bases). V was trimmed by 2 bases and J by 6 bases, leaving 18 bases between them. The CDR3 runs 16 residues. CDR1 and CDR2 (germline): MNHEY, SVGAGI. The CDR3 nucleotides read TGTGCCAGCAGTTACCCAGGGGGGAGTAGGTATGATACGCAGTATTTT. Translation: CASSYPGGSRYDTQYF.

V usage is TRBV27 and J usage is TRBJ1-2, with TRBD1 matching 12 bases. J was trimmed by 2 bases and V by 6 bases; bases with no gene match: 7. This CDR3 is built from 16 residues. Looked up from germline, CDR1 is MNHEY and CDR2 is SMNVEV (reference sequence). The CDR3 loop reads CASSWGQGAQNYGYTF. The CDR3 DNA sequence: TGTGCCAGCAGCTGGGGACAGGGGGCACAAAACTATGGCTACACCTTC.

This clone has a count of ten or more. The chain recombines TRBV7-2 with TRBJ2-7, with D maybe TRBD1 (6 bases). Trimming took 5 bases from V and 3 from J, leaving 20 bases between them. The CDR3 runs 16 residues. CDR1 and CDR2 (germline): SGHTA, FQGNSA. CDR3: CASSRFPRGQSYEQYF. The CDR3 DNA reads as TGTGCCAGCAGCCGTTTCCCCAGGGGTCAGAGCTACGAGCAGTACTTC.

This chain uses TRBV18 with TRBJ1-1, with 8 bases lining up with TRBD1. V shed 3 bases, J shed 4 bases, and the junction held 4 bases outside the gene matches. This CDR3 spans 14 amino acids. Germline values: CDR1 KGHSH, CDR2 LQKENI. The CDR3: CASSPVTGGTEAFF. As DNA, the CDR3 is TGTGCCAGCTCACCCGTTACAGGGGGCACTGAAGCTTTCTTT.

This chain joins TRBV12-3 or TRBV12-4 and TRBJ1-1; maybe TRBD1 (6 bases). This CDR3 region has 12 residues. Trimming stripped 8 bases from V and 2 bases from J, with 9 bases between. CDR3 nucleotide sequence: TGTGCCAGCTCAGGGGCCAACACTGAAGCTTTCTTT. Translated, it gives CASSGANTEAFF.

The chain employs TRBV9 and TRBJ2-2; 9 bases map to TRBD2. V shed 0 bases, J shed 11 bases, and the junction held 14 bases outside the gene matches. The CDR3 length is 17 residues. Germline-derived CDR1 and CDR2 are SGDLS and YYNGEE. CDR3 nucleotides: TGTGCCAGCAGCGTAGGATGGTTGGTAGCGGGGGCCGCCGAGCTGTTTTTT. It specifies CASSVGWLVAGAAELFF.

The CDR3: CASTGAGRFGEQFF. In DNA form, the CDR3 reads TGTGCTTCTACGGGCGCAGGGCGATTTGGTGAGCAGTTCTTC. J is TRBJ2-1 and V is TRBV7-8, with D possibly being TRBD1 (5 bases). This CDR3 contains 14 residues. Germline V gives CDR1 SGHVS, CDR2 FQNEAQ.

The rearrangement links TRBV6-6 to TRBJ2-7; 8 bases map to TRBD2. The V gene end was trimmed by 5 bases and the J gene end by 2 bases; junction bases not matched to a gene: 8. Germline loops: CDR1 MNHNY, CDR2 SVGAGI (reference sequence). CDR3 length: 15 amino acids. CDR3 protein: CASSTPGGPTYEQYF. The DNA for the CDR3 is TGTGCCAGCAGTACTCCGGGGGGGCCGACCTACGAGCAGTACTTC.

This clone has a single count. This sequence joins TRBV6-5 and TRBJ1-1, with D perhaps matching TRBD1 (6 bases). From germline, CDR1 is MNHEY and CDR2 SVGAGI. V lost 7 bases to trimming and J lost 7 bases, with 16 bases between them. The CDR3 sequence is 13 residues long. The CDR3 DNA reads TGTGCCAGCACCACCCGTAGGGGGTTTGAAGCTTTCTTT. It translates to CASTTRRGFEAFF.

This chain joins TRBV19 and TRBJ2-2, with a tentative D call TRBD2 (8 bases). The CDR3 is 19 residues long. Trimming cost V 6 bases and J 6 bases, with 29 bases left between them. From germline, CDR1 is LNHDA and CDR2 SQIVND (reference sequence). The DNA for the CDR3 is TGTGCCAGTAGACCGGGAGGGGGCAGGGGATGGAATTACGCCGGGGAGCTGTTTTTT. Translating gives CASRPGGGRGWNYAGELFF.

This chain links TRBV6-5 with TRBJ1-5; D is unresolved. The CDR3 totals 15 residues. V gave up 6 bases and J gave up 5 bases, with 17 bases separating them. In germline, CDR1 is MNHEY, CDR2 SVGAGI. The CDR3 coding sequence is TGTGCCAGCAGCCGCACAGCTCCGAGTTATCAGCCCCAGCATTTT. As protein: CASSRTAPSYQPQHF.

This clone came up once. The V call is TRBV5-4, the J call TRBJ2-3; D possibly corresponds to TRBD2 (6 bases). The CDR3 is made up of 14 amino acids. Germline assignment: CDR1 SGHNT and CDR2 YYREEE (reference sequence). Trimming took off 3 bases at V and 4 bases at J, with 12 bases between the two ends. The CDR3 bases are TGTGCCAGCAGCTCCCCGACGGGGGCAGATACGCAGTATTTT. Protein: CASSSPTGADTQYF.